This T cell receptor beta chain was captured in a study of CD8 T cells in Susac syndrome. Roughly 0.45 to 1 ug RNA was reverse transcribed with random hexamers. A multiplex approach, immunoSEQ multiplex PCR, amplified TCR beta CDR3 across 54 Vbeta and 13 Jbeta. TCRdb re-derived calls from the immunoSEQ multiplex PCR reads in MiXCR, one entry per CDR3 protein. Here the sample spans 170,000 or so distinct CDR3 sequences, 85% to 95% being singletons. The CDR3 has 11 amino acids. The ends were cut back, 10 bases at V and 7 bases at J, with 13 bases in the middle. Multiple sclerosis controls were treatment-naive patients with stable or active relapsing-remitting disease.

What was sequenced was CD8+ T cells from PBMCs. The TCR was taken from a human donor with multiple sclerosis. V is TRBV12-3 or TRBV12-4 and J is TRBJ2-5; D is unresolved. The CDR3 DNA follows: TGTGCCATTGTAGGGTCGGGGACCCAGTACTTC. Protein: CAIVGSGTQYF.